The rows below give T cell receptor beta chains drawn from one sample of a study of blood T cells in healthy people across ages. TCRdb reprocessed the 5' RACE reads via MiXCR and lists one record per CDR3 protein. The sample yields about 1.1 million distinct CDR3 sequences, around two fifths seen once. What was sequenced was blood. The receptors were gathered from a man aged 18 to 30 in good health. The CDR3 runs from the conserved cysteine through the conserved F or W. Fields, in order: clone size, V gene, D gene, J gene, CDR3 DNA, CDR3 protein. A D gene is named only where the DNA matches it firmly. Some rows mark clone size as missing; the rest say once, few, many or name a class of expanded clone.

-	TRBV20-1	-	TRBJ2-5	TGCAGTGCCGTGGGGACACAGGATCCCTTTGGGGAGACCCAGTACTTC	CSAVGTQDPFGETQYF
-	TRBV20-1	-	TRBJ1-2	TGCAGTGCTTCCCCCCGGCAGGCTCCCTATGGCTACACCTTC	CSASPRQAPYGYTF
-	TRBV20-1	TRBD2	TRBJ2-7	TGCAGTGCCCCCTCTAAAACCCCGACTAGCGGGGGACCCTACGAGCAGTACTTC	CSAPSKTPTSGGPYEQYF
few	TRBV12-3/TRBV12-4	-	TRBJ2-1	TGTGCCAGCAGTTTGGGGAGGAGCGGCTACAATGAGCAGTTCTTC	CASSLGRSGYNEQFF
few	TRBV4-3	-	TRBJ1-1	TGCGCCAGCAGCCAACGCCTCCAGGCAATGAAGGCTGAAGCTTTCTTT	CASSQRLQAMKAEAFF
-	TRBV7-9	TRBD1	TRBJ1-1	TGTGCCAGCAGCTTAGGACAGGGTTCGGACACTGAAGCTTTCTTT	CASSLGQGSDTEAFF
-	TRBV2	-	TRBJ2-3	TGTGCCAGCAGTAAAATCAACCGTATACCCCAGTATTTT	CASSKINRIPQYF
few	TRBV9	-	TRBJ2-3	TGTGCCAGCAGCGTAGAGGGCGGTACTAGCACAGATACGCAGTATTTT	CASSVEGGTSTDTQYF
-	TRBV7-9	-	TRBJ2-7	TGTGCCAGCAGCTTAGGGGGGGCGGCCTACGAGCAGTACTTC	CASSLGGAAYEQYF
few	TRBV20-1	-	TRBJ1-5	TGCAGTGCTAGAGTCGGAGATTATAGCAATCAGCCCCAGCATTTT	CSARVGDYSNQPQHF
-	TRBV30	-	TRBJ2-5	TGTGCCTGGAGTGTTTTACAGCAAGAGACCCAGTACTTC	CAWSVLQQETQYF
-	TRBV29-1	-	TRBJ1-2	TGCAGCGTTCGACAGGCGGACTATGGCTACACCTTC	CSVRQADYGYTF
few	TRBV28	-	TRBJ1-5	TGTGCCAGCAGTCCCCCGTCGGGAGTGGGCAATCAGCCCCAGCATTTT	CASSPPSGVGNQPQHF
-	TRBV20-1	TRBD1	TRBJ1-5	TGCAGTGCGGGAGGGACAGAAGATGGGCCCCAGCATTTT	CSAGGTEDGPQHF
-	TRBV4-2	-	TRBJ1-5	TGTGCCAGCAGCCAAGATATCGACAGGCTTATGGGTCAGCCCCAGCATTTT	CASSQDIDRLMGQPQHF
-	TRBV14	-	TRBJ2-5	TGTGCCAGCAGCCAAGTTTCCGGAAACAAGAGACCCCAGTACTTC	CASSQVSGNKRPQYF
few	TRBV4-2	-	TRBJ1-1	TGTGCCAGCAGCCACACAGGTACTGCCGCTGAAGCTTTCTTT	CASSHTGTAAEAFF
-	TRBV5-1	TRBD2	TRBJ2-3	TGCGCCAGCACCCCCGGGACTAGCGGGGGGTTACAGTATTTT	CASTPGTSGGLQYF
-	TRBV7-9	-	TRBJ1-4	TGTGCCAGCAGTCCACTAGGGCCTCAAGAAAAACTGTTTTTT	CASSPLGPQEKLFF
few	TRBV20-1	-	TRBJ1-5	TGCAGTGCTAGGTCGGGAAGTATACACAATCAGCCCCAGCATTTT	CSARSGSIHNQPQHF
-	TRBV20-1	-	TRBJ2-1	TGCAGTGCCCCACCCGAACGGGGTGAGCAGTTCTTC	CSAPPERGEQFF
few	TRBV5-6	-	TRBJ1-6	TGTGCCAGCAGCATCAGGACCAGGGGAAATTCACCCCTCCACTTT	CASSIRTRGNSPLHF
-	TRBV4-2	TRBD1	TRBJ1-5	TGTGCCAGCAGCCAACTAGGGGACAGGGCTCAGCCCCAGCATTTT	CASSQLGDRAQPQHF
-	TRBV7-2	-	TRBJ1-5	TGTGCCAGCAGCTTTCGCCGGGACGGTCAGCCCCAGCATTTT	CASSFRRDGQPQHF
few	TRBV28	-	TRBJ1-5	TGTGCCAGCAGTAACGGGAATCAGCCCCAGCATTTT	CASSNGNQPQHF
-	TRBV4-3	-	TRBJ1-3	TGCGCCAGCAGCCAATGGGGTGGCTCTGGAAACACCATATATTTT	CASSQWGGSGNTIYF
-	TRBV28	-	TRBJ2-7	TGTGCCAGCGCAACGGGTAGTTTGGGGTCCTACGAGCAGTACTTC	CASATGSLGSYEQYF
-	TRBV7-8	-	TRBJ1-5	TGTGCCAGCAGCTTACAGGGAAGAGATAGCAATCAGCCCCAGCATTTT	CASSLQGRDSNQPQHF